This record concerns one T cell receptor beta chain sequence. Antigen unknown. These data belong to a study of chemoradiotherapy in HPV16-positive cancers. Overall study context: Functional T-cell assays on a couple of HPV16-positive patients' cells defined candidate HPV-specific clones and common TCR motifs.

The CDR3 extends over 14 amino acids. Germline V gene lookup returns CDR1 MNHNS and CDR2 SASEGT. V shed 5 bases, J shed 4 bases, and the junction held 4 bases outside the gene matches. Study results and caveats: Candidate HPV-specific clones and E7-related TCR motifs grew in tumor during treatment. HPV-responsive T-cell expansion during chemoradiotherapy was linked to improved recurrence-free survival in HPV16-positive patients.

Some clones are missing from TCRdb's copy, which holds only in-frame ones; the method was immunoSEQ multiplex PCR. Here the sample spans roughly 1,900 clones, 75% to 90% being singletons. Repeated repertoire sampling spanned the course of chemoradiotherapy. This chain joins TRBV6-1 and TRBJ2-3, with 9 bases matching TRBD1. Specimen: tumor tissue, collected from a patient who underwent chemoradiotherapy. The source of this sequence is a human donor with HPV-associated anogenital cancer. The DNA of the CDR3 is TGTGCCAGCAGTCGGGGACAGGGACCAGATACGCAGTATTTT. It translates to CASSRGQGPDTQYF.